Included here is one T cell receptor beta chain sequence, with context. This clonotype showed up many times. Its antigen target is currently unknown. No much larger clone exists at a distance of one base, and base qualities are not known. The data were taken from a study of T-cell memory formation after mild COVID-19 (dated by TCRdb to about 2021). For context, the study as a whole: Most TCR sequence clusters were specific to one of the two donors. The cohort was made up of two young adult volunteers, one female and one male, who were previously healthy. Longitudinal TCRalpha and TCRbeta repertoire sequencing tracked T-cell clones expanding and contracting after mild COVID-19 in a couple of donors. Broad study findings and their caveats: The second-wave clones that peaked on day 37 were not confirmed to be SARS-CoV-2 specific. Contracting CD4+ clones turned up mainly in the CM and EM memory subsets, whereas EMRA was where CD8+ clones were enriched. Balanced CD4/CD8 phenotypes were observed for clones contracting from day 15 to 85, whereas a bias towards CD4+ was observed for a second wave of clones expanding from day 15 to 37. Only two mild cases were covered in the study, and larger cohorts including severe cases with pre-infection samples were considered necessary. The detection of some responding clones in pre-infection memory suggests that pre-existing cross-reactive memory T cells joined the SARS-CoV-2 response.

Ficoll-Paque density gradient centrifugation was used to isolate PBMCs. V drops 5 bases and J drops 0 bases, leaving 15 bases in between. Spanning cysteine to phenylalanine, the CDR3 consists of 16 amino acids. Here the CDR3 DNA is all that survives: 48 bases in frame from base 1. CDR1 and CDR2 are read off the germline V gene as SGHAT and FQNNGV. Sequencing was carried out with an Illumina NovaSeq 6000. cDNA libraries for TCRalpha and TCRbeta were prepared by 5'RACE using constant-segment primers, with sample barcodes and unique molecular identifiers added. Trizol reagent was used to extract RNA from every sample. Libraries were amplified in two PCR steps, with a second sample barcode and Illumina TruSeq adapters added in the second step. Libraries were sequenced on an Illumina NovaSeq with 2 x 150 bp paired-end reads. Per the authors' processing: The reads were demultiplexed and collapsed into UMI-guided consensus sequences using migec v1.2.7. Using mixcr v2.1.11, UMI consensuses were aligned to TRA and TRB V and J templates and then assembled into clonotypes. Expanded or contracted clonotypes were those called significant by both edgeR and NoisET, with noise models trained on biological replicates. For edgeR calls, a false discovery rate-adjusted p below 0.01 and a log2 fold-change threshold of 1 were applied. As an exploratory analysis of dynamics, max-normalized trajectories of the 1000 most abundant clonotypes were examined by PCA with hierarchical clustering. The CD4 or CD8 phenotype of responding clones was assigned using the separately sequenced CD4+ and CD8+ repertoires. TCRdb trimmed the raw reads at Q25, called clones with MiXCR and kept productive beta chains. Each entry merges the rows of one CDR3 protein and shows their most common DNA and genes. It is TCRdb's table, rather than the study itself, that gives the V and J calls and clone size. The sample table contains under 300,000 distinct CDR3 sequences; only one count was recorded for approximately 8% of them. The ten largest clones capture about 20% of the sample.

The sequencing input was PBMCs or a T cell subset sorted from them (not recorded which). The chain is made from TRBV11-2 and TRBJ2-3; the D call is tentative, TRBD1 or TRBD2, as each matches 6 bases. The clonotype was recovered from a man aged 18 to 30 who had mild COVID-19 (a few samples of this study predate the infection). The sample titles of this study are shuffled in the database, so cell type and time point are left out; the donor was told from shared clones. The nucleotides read TGTGCCAGCAGCACACTTCGGGGGCGCAGCACAGATACGCAGTATTTT. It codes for CASSTLRGRSTDTQYF.